A selection of T cell receptor beta chains follows, all from one sample in a study of early T cells in non-severe SARS-CoV-2 infection. TCRdb used MiXCR to reprocess the 5' RACE reads, holding one entry per CDR3 protein. The repertoire holds over 55,000 distinct CDR3 sequences, around 12% seen once, with 2.9% in the top ten. The sample was whole blood. Receptors originate from an adult who was a healthcare worker with PCR-confirmed SARS-CoV-2 infection or an uninfected control (not recorded which). The CDR3 runs from the conserved cysteine through the conserved F or W. The D gene is left open where the match is weak. Only part of the rows carry a size: once, few, many, or a class if the clone is expanded.

TGCAGCGTTGAAGCCCCAGACGGATATGAAGCTTTCTTT | CSVEAPDGYEAFF | TRBJ1-1 | NA | many | TRBV29-1
TGCAGCGTTCGGCGGACAGGGTCGAACACTGAAGCTTTCTTT | CSVRRTGSNTEAFF | TRBJ1-1 | TRBD1 | many | TRBV29-1
TGCAGTGCAAAGACTAGCGGGAGCGCAGATACGCAGTATTTT | CSAKTSGSADTQYF | TRBJ2-3 | TRBD2 | NA | TRBV20-1
TGTGCCAGCAGTTTCGGCAGGGGGAGTACCGGGGAGCTGTTTTTT | CASSFGRGSTGELFF | TRBJ2-2 | TRBD1 | many | TRBV12-3/TRBV12-4
TGTGCCACCAGTGCCCTCCCAGCGGGAGGGCCCTACAATGAGCAGTTCTTC | CATSALPAGGPYNEQFF | TRBJ2-1 | TRBD2 | few | TRBV24-1
TGTGCCAGCAGCTTAGCGCCCAATCAGCCCCAGCATTTT | CASSLAPNQPQHF | TRBJ1-5 | NA | many | TRBV7-2
TGTGCCAGCAGCTTACCAGGGGACTACGAGCAGTACTTC | CASSLPGDYEQYF | TRBJ2-7 | NA | many | TRBV7-6
TGTGCCACCCGTCGCGGTGATGAAGCTTTCTTT | CATRRGDEAFF | TRBJ1-1 | NA | many | TRBV24-1
TGCAGTGCTAGAGGAGGCGGAACCTACGAGCAGTACTTC | CSARGGGTYEQYF | TRBJ2-7 | NA | many | TRBV20-1
TGCGCCAGCAGCTTAACTTTTATGAACACTGAAGCTTTCTTT | CASSLTFMNTEAFF | TRBJ1-1 | NA | NA | TRBV5-1
TGCAGTGCTAGATACCCTGGCACAGATACGCAGTATTTT | CSARYPGTDTQYF | TRBJ2-3 | NA | few | TRBV20-1
TGTGCCAGCAGCCCGGACAAGGACTATCCCTACGAGCAGTACTTC | CASSPDKDYPYEQYF | TRBJ2-7 | NA | few | TRBV7-8
TGTGCCAGCAGACCTGACAGGGAAGAGACCCAGTACTTC | CASRPDREETQYF | TRBJ2-5 | TRBD1 | many | TRBV7-8
TGTGCCATCACAGCGGGAGGCCCCGTGAGGGAGACCCAGTACTTC | CAITAGGPVRETQYF | TRBJ2-5 | TRBD2 | few | TRBV2
TGTGCCAGCAGCGTAGGTGTGTCTACCGAGCAGTACTTC | CASSVGVSTEQYF | TRBJ2-7 | NA | many | TRBV9
TGTGCCAGCAGCCTCATGGTAGCGGGGGGCACAGATACGCAGTATTTT | CASSLMVAGGTDTQYF | TRBJ2-3 | TRBD2 | many | TRBV7-2
TGTGCCAGCAGTCTAGACAGGGTGGGCAATCAGCCCCAGCATTTT | CASSLDRVGNQPQHF | TRBJ1-5 | TRBD1 | few | TRBV28
TGTGCCAGCAGCCAAGATCAGAACTTCCCCAATGAGCAGTTCTTC | CASSQDQNFPNEQFF | TRBJ2-1 | NA | NA | TRBV14
TGTGCCAGCAGCCCTCAACAGGGGAAAGGCAATCAGCCCCAGCATTTT | CASSPQQGKGNQPQHF | TRBJ1-5 | TRBD1 | many | TRBV16
TGTGCCTGGAGAATTCTGGGACAGGGAGTCTATGGCTACACCTTC | CAWRILGQGVYGYTF | TRBJ1-2 | TRBD1 | many | TRBV30
TGTGCCAGCTCACCATTACAGGGGAACTATGGCTACACCTTC | CASSPLQGNYGYTF | TRBJ1-2 | TRBD1 | many | TRBV18
TGTGCCAGCAGCCAATCCCGGGCAGAGCTATGGGGCGAGCAGTACTTC | CASSQSRAELWGEQYF | TRBJ2-7 | NA | many | TRBV3-1
TGTGCCAGCAGCCCCTCTGGGGCTAGCGGGACCTACAATGAGCAGTTCTTC | CASSPSGASGTYNEQFF | TRBJ2-1 | TRBD2 | many | TRBV11-2
TGTGCCAGCAGCAAACCGGGACAGGGGTCCTACGAGCAGTACTTC | CASSKPGQGSYEQYF | TRBJ2-7 | TRBD1 | few | TRBV5-6
TGTGCCAGCAAAAGGCCTGCTGGAAACACCATATATTTT | CASKRPAGNTIYF | TRBJ1-3 | NA | NA | TRBV11-2
TGTGCCAGCAGTCTAGGGTCAGCGGGGGCTACCTACGAGCAGTACTTC | CASSLGSAGATYEQYF | TRBJ2-7 | TRBD2 | many | TRBV28
TGTGCCAGCAGCCAAGACAGGGGCACTGAAGCTTTCTTT | CASSQDRGTEAFF | TRBJ1-1 | NA | few | TRBV3-1
TGTGCTAGTGGTTTGGTAACCGGGACCTCCTACCATTTT | CASGLVTGTSYHF | TRBJ1-5 | NA | NA | TRBV12-5
TGTGCCAGCAGCTTACTGGCCGCCCAGGGCTATGGCTACACCTTC | CASSLLAAQGYGYTF | TRBJ1-2 | NA | many | TRBV7-8
TGTGCCAGCAGCGTAGACGTAGCGGGGACAGATACGCAGTATTTT | CASSVDVAGTDTQYF | TRBJ2-3 | TRBD2 | many | TRBV9
TGTGCCAGCAGTGAAATTATGGGTTATCAGCCCCAGCATTTT | CASSEIMGYQPQHF | TRBJ1-5 | NA | many | TRBV6-1
TGTGCCAGCAGTTCCCCCCCGAGGGGGGCGGGAGACGCCAAAAACATTCAGTACTTC | CASSSPPRGAGDAKNIQYF | TRBJ2-4 | NA | many | TRBV6-6
TGTGCCACCAGTAGACAGGGGACCGGGGAGCTGTTTTTT | CATSRQGTGELFF | TRBJ2-2 | TRBD1 | NA | TRBV24-1
TGTGCCGTCCGGTTCGGGGAGACCCAGTACTTC | CAVRFGETQYF | TRBJ2-5 | NA | few | TRBV19
TGTGCCAGCAGCCAAGATCGTAGCGGGGGGGCCAGGAGAACAGATACGCAGTATTTT | CASSQDRSGGARRTDTQYF | TRBJ2-3 | TRBD2 | many | TRBV3-1
TGTGCCAGCAGCGGATGGCTAGCGGGTAACAATGAGCAGTTCTTC | CASSGWLAGNNEQFF | TRBJ2-1 | TRBD2 | many | TRBV7-9
TGCAGTGCTAGGTCAGGGAACACTGAAGCTTTCTTT | CSARSGNTEAFF | TRBJ1-1 | NA | many | TRBV20-1
TGTGCCAGCAGGAGACAGGGGGCCTCCTACGAGCAGTACTTC | CASRRQGASYEQYF | TRBJ2-7 | TRBD1 | many | TRBV2
TGTGCCAGCAGCTGGGACAGGGGATACGAGCAGTACTTC | CASSWDRGYEQYF | TRBJ2-7 | TRBD1 | NA | TRBV7-6
TGTGCCAGCAGTTTATTGGGGGGCTTGGGCGAGCAGTACTTC | CASSLLGGLGEQYF | TRBJ2-7 | NA | many | TRBV28
TGTGCCAGCTCGAGGACAGGGAACGAGCAGTACTTC | CASSRTGNEQYF | TRBJ2-7 | TRBD1 | few | TRBV18
TGTGCCATCGGGGCTAGCTCTGGGGCCAACGTCCTGACTTTC | CAIGASSGANVLTF | TRBJ2-6 | NA | once | TRBV10-3
TGCGCCAACAGCCAAGAGGCAGGGAATTGGAACACTGAAGCTTTCTTT | CANSQEAGNWNTEAFF | TRBJ1-1 | NA | NA | TRBV4-1
TGTGCCAGCAGCGTAGCTACGGGACAGAAAAACACTGAAGCTTTCTTT | CASSVATGQKNTEAFF | TRBJ1-1 | TRBD1 | many | TRBV9
TGTGCCAGCAGCCAACGTGGGGTACACGCTGAAGCTTTCTTT | CASSQRGVHAEAFF | TRBJ1-1 | NA | many | TRBV14
TGTGCCTGGACGGGACCGAACACTGAAGCTTTCTTT | CAWTGPNTEAFF | TRBJ1-1 | NA | many | TRBV30
TGTGCCAGCAGCCCCAAACCGACGGTTAACACTGAAGCTTTCTTT | CASSPKPTVNTEAFF | TRBJ1-1 | NA | few | TRBV3-1
TGTGCCAGCAGCTTGTTGACAGGCAATGAGCAGTTCTTC | CASSLLTGNEQFF | TRBJ2-1 | NA | NA | TRBV5-5
TGTGCCAGCAGCCACAGTGGAAACACCATATATTTT | CASSHSGNTIYF | TRBJ1-3 | NA | many | TRBV11-2
TGTGCCAGCAGTGCCCTGGGGACAGGGAGAAGCAATCAGCCCCAGCATTTT | CASSALGTGRSNQPQHF | TRBJ1-5 | TRBD1 | few | TRBV2
TGTGCAAGTCGCTTATTGAGGACAGAGACCTATGGCTACACCTTC | CASRLLRTETYGYTF | TRBJ1-2 | NA | NA | TRBV12-2
TGCAGTGCTAGATTTTTTTCCGGGGAGCTGTTTTTT | CSARFFSGELFF | TRBJ2-2 | NA | NA | TRBV20-1
TGCAGTGCAAACAGGGGATCTGGGGCCAACGTCCTGACTTTC | CSANRGSGANVLTF | TRBJ2-6 | TRBD1 | many | TRBV20-1
TGTGCCAGCAGTTTACAGCCTAGCGGGAGGAACACAGATACGCAGTATTTT | CASSLQPSGRNTDTQYF | TRBJ2-3 | TRBD2 | few | TRBV12-3/TRBV12-4
TGTGCCAGTAGCATATCTGGGGGTCAGAGTGAAAAACTGTTTTTT | CASSISGGQSEKLFF | TRBJ1-4 | NA | many | TRBV19